This T cell receptor beta chain was recorded in a study of cytomegalovirus exposure and HLA in healthy donors. Per the germline V gene, CDR1 is SSHAT and CDR2 is FNYEAQ (reference sequence). The CDR3 extends over 19 amino acids. The V gene lost 2 bases and the J gene lost 0 bases, with 17 bases spanning the gap. This clone appeared once. Here immunoSEQ multiplex PCR was the method, and the copy in TCRdb shows in-frame clones only, minus some. The data show about 120,000 clones, 89% seen once. Sequencing was performed on PBMCs. This clonotype was sampled from a young woman in good health and CMV-seronegative. The V call is TRBV7-7, the J call TRBJ2-6; D is unresolved. The CDR3 loop is CASSLRFGPTDSGANVLTF. The DNA for the CDR3 is TGTGCCAGCAGCTTACGGTTTGGGCCGACGGACTCTGGGGCCAACGTCCTGACTTTC.